What follows is one T cell receptor (beta chain) and its context. Using its own MiXCR run on the 5' RACE reads, TCRdb lists one record per CDR3 protein. The repertoire holds about 400,000 distinct CDR3 sequences, less than 25% seen once, with roughly 14% in the top ten. V dropped 7 bases and J dropped 2 bases, with 9 bases sitting between them. The CDR3 loop spans 13 amino acids. The record originates from a study of T-cell memory formation after mild COVID-19. The chain employs TRBV12-3 or TRBV12-4 and TRBJ2-1, with D possibly called TRBD1 or TRBD2 (5 bases each). This sequence was found in an adult woman who had mild COVID-19 (a few samples of this study predate the infection). Cell type and time point are not known. The sequenced sample consisted of PBMCs or a T cell subset sorted from them (not recorded which). The CDR3 DNA reads as TGTGCCAGCACCGGGACGCCCTACAATGAGCAGTTCTTC. Protein product: CASTGTPYNEQFF.